Described below is a single T cell receptor (beta chain) sequence and its context. The sample originates from a study of cytomegalovirus exposure and HLA in healthy donors. 60 Vbeta and 13 Jbeta primers were used in PCR. Original analysis: The authors later counted about 80 million unique TCR beta chains, roughly 10 million of them shared. TCRdb keeps only in-frame clones here, not all; method: immunoSEQ multiplex PCR. The V and J calls and clone size were taken over from that table, and D and trimming were inferred from the DNA. The sample includes 95,000 to 150,000 clones, around three fifths seen only once; the top ten take under 9%. V lost 3 bases, J lost 7 bases, and 9 bases stayed unmatched. Germline values: CDR1 MDHEN, CDR2 SYDVKM. The CDR3 has 15 residues.

The sample consisted of PBMCs. V and J are TRBV28 and TRBJ2-7; 10 bases align to TRBD2. The sequence derives from a woman aged 40 to 49 in good health and CMV-seropositive. CDR3 coding DNA: TGTGCCAGCAGTTTGCTCCTAGCGGGAGTGGGAGAGCAGTACTTC. Its translation is CASSLLLAGVGEQYF.